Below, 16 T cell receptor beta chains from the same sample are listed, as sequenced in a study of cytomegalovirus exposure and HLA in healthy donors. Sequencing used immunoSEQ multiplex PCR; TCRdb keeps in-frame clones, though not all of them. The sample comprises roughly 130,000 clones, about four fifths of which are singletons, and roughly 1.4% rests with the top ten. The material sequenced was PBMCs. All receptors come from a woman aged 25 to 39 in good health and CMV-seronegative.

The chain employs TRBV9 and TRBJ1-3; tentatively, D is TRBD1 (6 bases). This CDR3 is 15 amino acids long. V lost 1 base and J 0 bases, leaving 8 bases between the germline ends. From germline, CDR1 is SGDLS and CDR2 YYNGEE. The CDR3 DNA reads TGTGCCAGCAGCGTAATAGGGGGCTCTGGAAACACCATATATTTT. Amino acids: CASSVIGGSGNTIYF.

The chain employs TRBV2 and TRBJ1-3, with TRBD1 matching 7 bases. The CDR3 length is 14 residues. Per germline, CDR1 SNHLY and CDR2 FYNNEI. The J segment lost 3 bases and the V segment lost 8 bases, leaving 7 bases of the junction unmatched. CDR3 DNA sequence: TGTGCCAGCTCAAAAGGGGGCTTTGGAAACACCATATATTTT. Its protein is CASSKGGFGNTIYF.

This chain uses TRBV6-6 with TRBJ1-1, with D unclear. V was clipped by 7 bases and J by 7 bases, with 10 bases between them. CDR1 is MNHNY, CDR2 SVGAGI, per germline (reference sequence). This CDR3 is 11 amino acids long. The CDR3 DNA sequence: TGTGCCAGCACCCACCGGGGTGAAGCTTTCTTT. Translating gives CASTHRGEAFF.

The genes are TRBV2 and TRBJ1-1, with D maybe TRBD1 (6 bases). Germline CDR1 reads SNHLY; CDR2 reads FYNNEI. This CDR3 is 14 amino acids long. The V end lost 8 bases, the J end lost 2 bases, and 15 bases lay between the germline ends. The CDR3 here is CASSYGTYNTEAFF. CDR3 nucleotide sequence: TGTGCCAGCTCCTACGGGACATACAACACTGAAGCTTTCTTT. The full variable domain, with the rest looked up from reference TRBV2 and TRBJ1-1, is EPEVTQTPSHQVTQMGQEVILRCVPISNHLYFYWYRQILGQKVEFLVSFYNNEISEKSEIFDDQFSVERPDGSNFTLKIRSTKLEDSAMYFCASSYGTYNTEAFFGQGTRLTVV.

The DNA for the CDR3 is TGTGCCAGCAGTCCCGTGGGGGAGGCCTACGAGCAGTACTTC. Translated, it gives CASSPVGEAYEQYF. The genes are TRBV28 and TRBJ2-7; tentative D call: TRBD2 (6 bases). Trimming removed 5 bases from V and 2 bases from J, with 13 bases in between. The CDR3 spans 14 residues. Germline values: CDR1 MDHEN, CDR2 SYDVKM. The entire variable domain, with the rest obtained from reference TRBV28 and TRBJ2-7, is as follows: DVKVTQSSRYLVKRTGEKVFLECVQDMDHENMFWYRQDPGLGLRLIYFSYDVKMKEKGDIPEGYSVSREKKERFSLILESASTNQTSMYLCASSPVGEAYEQYFGPGTRLTVT.

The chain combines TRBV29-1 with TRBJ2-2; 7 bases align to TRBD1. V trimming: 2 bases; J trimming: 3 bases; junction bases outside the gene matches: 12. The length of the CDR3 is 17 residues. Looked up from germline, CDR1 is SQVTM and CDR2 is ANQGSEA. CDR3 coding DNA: TGCAGCGTTGAACTAACGCTGGGACAGAGGGACACCGGGGAGCTGTTTTTT. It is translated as CSVELTLGQRDTGELFF.

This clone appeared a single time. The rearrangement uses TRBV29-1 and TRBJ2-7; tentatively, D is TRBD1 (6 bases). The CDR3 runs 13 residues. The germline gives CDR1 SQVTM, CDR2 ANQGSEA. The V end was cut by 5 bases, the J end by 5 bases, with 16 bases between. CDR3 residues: CSVSGEGIDEQYF. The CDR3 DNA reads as TGCAGCGTTTCAGGGGAAGGTATTGACGAGCAGTACTTC.

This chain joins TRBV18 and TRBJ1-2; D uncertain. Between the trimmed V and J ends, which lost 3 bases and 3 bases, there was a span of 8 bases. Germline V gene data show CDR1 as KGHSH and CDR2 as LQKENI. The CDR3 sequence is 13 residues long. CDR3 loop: CASSPTEYYGYTF. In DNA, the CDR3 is TGTGCCAGCTCACCTACAGAGTACTATGGCTACACCTTC.

The DNA for the CDR3 is TGTGCCAGCAGCTTATTGACAGGGAGCTCCTACGAGCAGTACTTC. Translated, it gives CASSLLTGSSYEQYF. The chain recombines TRBV7-6 with TRBJ2-7; TRBD1 agrees at 7 bases. Unmatched junction bases numbered 4, after V lost 2 bases and J lost 0 bases. In germline, CDR1 is SGHVS, CDR2 FNYEAQ. The CDR3 contains 15 residues.

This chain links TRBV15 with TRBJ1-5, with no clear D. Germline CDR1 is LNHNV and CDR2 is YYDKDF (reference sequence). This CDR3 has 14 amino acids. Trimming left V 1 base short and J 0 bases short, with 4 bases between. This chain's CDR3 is CATSRVASNQPQHF. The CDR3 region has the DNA TGTGCCACCAGCAGAGTGGCTAGCAATCAGCCCCAGCATTTT.

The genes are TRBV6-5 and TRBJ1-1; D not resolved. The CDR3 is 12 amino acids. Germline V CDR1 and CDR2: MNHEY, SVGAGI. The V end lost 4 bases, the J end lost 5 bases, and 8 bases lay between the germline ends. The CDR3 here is CASSSRWTEAFF. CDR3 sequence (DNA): TGTGCCAGCAGTTCTCGGTGGACTGAAGCTTTCTTT.

CDR3 residues: CSVGRLAGDTDTQYF. The CDR3, as DNA: TGCAGCGTTGGTCGCCTAGCGGGGGATACAGATACGCAGTATTTT. This chain connects TRBV29-1 to TRBJ2-3, with 10 positions matching TRBD2. Trimming took 4 bases from V and 3 from J; bases not matched to a gene: 7. Germline assignment: CDR1 SQVTM and CDR2 ANQGSEA. This CDR3 has 15 residues.

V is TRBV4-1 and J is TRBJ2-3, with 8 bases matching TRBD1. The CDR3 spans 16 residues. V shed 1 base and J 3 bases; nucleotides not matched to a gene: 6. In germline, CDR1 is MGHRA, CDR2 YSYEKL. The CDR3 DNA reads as TGCGCCAGCAGCCAAGGGGGACAGGCAGGGACAGATACGCAGTATTTT. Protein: CASSQGGQAGTDTQYF.

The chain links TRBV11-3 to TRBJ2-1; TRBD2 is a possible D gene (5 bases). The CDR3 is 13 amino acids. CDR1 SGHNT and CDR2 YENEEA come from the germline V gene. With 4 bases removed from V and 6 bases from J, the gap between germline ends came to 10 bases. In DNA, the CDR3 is TGTGCCAGCAGCTCTGGACTCACCAATGAGCAGTTCTTC. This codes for CASSSGLTNEQFF.

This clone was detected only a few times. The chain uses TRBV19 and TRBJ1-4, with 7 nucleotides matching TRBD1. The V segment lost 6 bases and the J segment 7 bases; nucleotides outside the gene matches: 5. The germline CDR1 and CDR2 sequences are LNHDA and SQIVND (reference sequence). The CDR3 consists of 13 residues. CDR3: CASRGGWGEKLFF. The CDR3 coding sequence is TGTGCCAGTAGAGGGGGCTGGGGTGAAAAACTGTTTTTT.

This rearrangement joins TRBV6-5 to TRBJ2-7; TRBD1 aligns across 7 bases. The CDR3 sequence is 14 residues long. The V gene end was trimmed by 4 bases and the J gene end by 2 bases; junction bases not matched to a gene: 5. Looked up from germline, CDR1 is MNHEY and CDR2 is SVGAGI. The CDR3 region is CASSFQTGPYEQYF. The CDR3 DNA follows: TGTGCCAGCAGTTTCCAGACAGGGCCCTACGAGCAGTACTTC.